The T cell receptor beta chain described here comes from a study of blood T cell repertoires in COVID-19. On the study more broadly: Samples representing acute and convalescent COVID-19 were sourced from the United States, Italy and Spain.

In the authors' methods: Counts of nucleated cells, estimated from reference gene primer amplification, were obtained. Method: immunoSEQ multiplex PCR; TCRdb's copy keeps in-frame clones and lacks some. V, J and clone size are taken as reported in that table, and D and trimming were inferred from the DNA itself. The repertoire holds around 100,000 clones, with 69% as singletons. V gave up 7 bases and J gave up 7 bases; unmatched junction bases: 18. This CDR3 comprises 17 residues. Germline CDR1 and CDR2: SGHTA and FQGNSA. Sequenced input: peripheral blood. The clonotype was recovered from an elderly man with acute or convalescent COVID-19. The chain combines TRBV7-2 with TRBJ2-1; TRBD2 aligns across 8 bases. The CDR3, as DNA: TGTGCCAGCACCGAGAGACTAACTAGCGGCGGGGGGAATGAGCAGTTCTTC. Its translation: CASTERLTSGGGNEQFF.